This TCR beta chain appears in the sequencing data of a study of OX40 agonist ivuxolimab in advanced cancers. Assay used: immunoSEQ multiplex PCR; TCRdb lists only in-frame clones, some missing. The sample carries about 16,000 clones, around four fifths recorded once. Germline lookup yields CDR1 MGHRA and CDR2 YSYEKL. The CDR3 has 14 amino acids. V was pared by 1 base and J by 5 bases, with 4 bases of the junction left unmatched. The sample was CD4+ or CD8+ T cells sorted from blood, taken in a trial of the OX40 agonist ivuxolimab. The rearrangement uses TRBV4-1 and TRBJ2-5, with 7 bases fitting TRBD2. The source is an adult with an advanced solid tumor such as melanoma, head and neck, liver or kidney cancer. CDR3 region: CASSQVERGETQYF. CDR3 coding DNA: TGCGCCAGCAGCCAAGTGGAGCGGGGCGAGACCCAGTACTTC.